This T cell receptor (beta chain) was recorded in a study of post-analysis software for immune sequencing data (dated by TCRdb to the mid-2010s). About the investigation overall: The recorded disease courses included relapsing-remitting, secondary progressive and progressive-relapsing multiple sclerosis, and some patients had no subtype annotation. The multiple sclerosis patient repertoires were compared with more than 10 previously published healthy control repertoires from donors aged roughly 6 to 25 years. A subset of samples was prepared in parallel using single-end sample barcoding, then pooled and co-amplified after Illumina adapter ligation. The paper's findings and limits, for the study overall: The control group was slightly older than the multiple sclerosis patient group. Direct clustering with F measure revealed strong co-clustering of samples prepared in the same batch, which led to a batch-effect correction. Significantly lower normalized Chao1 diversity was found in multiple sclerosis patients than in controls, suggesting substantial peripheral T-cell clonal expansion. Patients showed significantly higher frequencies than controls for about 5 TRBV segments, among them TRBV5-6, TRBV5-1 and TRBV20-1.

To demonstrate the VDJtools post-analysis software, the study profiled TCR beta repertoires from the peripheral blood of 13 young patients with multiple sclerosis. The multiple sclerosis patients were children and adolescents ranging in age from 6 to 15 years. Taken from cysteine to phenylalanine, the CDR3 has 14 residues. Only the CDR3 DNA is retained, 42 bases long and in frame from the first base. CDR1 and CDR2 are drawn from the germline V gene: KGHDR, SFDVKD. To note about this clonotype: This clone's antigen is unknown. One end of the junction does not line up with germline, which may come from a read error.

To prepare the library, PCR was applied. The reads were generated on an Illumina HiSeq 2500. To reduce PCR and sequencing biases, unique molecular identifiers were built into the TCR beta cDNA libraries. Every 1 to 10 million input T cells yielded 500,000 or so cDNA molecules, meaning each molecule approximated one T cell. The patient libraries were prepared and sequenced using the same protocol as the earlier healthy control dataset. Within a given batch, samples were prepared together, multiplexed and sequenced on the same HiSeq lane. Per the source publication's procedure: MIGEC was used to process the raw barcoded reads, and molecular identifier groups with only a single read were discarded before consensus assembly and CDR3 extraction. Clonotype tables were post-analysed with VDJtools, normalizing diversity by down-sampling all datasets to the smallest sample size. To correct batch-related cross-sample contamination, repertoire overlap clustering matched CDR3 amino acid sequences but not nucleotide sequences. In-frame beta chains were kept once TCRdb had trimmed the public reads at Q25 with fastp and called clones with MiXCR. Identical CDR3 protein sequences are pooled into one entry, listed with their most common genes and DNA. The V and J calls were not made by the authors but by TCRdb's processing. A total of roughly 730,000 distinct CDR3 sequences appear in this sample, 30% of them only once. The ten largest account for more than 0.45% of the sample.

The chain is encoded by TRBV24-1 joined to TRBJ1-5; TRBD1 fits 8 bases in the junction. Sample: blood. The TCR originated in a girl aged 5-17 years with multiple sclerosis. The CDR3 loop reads CATGDRQGYQPQHF. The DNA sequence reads TGTGCCACCGGTGATCGACAGGGGTATCAGCCCCAGCATTTT.